Listed below are T cell receptor beta chains from one sample, sequenced in a study of human T cells and chemical hapten exposure. TCRdb independently ran MiXCR on the 5' RACE reads; one entry per CDR3 protein. Here the sample spans under 100,000 distinct CDR3 sequences, about 15% being singletons. Every receptor here comes from a female donor in good health. CDR3s include the opening cysteine and the closing phenylalanine or tryptophan. D genes are given only for firm matches. Size is omitted from some rows. Given values are once, few, many or a class for expanded clones.

D	V	J	size	CDR3	DNA
TRBD1	TRBV3-1	TRBJ1-1	.	CASSRNRGSTEAFF	TGTGCCAGCAGCCGAAACAGGGGGTCCACTGAAGCTTTCTTT
TRBD2	TRBV3-1	TRBJ2-3	.	CASRVAGGPDTQYF	TGTGCCAGCAGAGTAGCGGGGGGGCCAGATACGCAGTATTTT
.	TRBV7-2	TRBJ1-5	.	CASSLVPGSMEPQHF	TGTGCCAGCAGCTTAGTTCCAGGTTCTATGGAGCCCCAGCATTTT
.	TRBV28	TRBJ1-4	.	CASSLQQLTNEKLFF	TGTGCCAGCAGTTTACAACAGCTTACTAATGAAAAACTGTTTTTT
TRBD1	TRBV5-1	TRBJ1-1	.	CASTQLPGQGTEAFF	TGCGCCAGCACCCAGCTACCGGGACAGGGGACTGAAGCTTTCTTT
TRBD1	TRBV7-9	TRBJ1-4	.	CASSSGRSGGTNEKLFF	TGTGCCAGCAGCTCAGGGCGGTCAGGGGGGACTAATGAAAAACTGTTTTTT
.	TRBV29-1	TRBJ2-7	.	CSVASRGNYEQYF	TGCAGCGTTGCAAGCAGGGGAAACTACGAGCAGTACTTC
TRBD1	TRBV7-2	TRBJ1-6	few	CASSLDRFNSPLHF	TGTGCCAGCAGCTTGGACAGGTTTAATTCACCCCTCCACTTT
.	TRBV6-6	TRBJ1-1	.	CASSYEISTARMNTEAFF	TGTGCCAGCAGTTACGAAATTTCGACAGCACGTATGAACACTGAAGCTTTCTTT
TRBD1	TRBV6-2/TRBV6-3	TRBJ1-6	many	CASISGGQSHNSPLHF	TGTGCCAGCATATCAGGGGGACAATCTCATAATTCACCCCTCCACTTT
.	TRBV2	TRBJ1-2	.	CASKAARNYGYTF	TGTGCCAGCAAGGCGGCGCGGAACTATGGCTACACCTTC
TRBD2	TRBV20-1	TRBJ2-3	few	CSGLAGTSTDTQYF	TGTTCGGGACTAGCGGGAACTAGCACAGATACGCAGTATTTT
TRBD2	TRBV5-5	TRBJ2-3	few	CASSPMAGGPGDTQYF	TGTGCCAGCAGCCCGATGGCGGGGGGGCCGGGAGATACGCAGTATTTT
TRBD1	TRBV5-4	TRBJ1-4	.	CASSLGTGKNEKLFF	TGTGCCAGCAGCTTGGGGACAGGGAAAAATGAAAAACTGTTTTTT
TRBD1	TRBV6-2/TRBV6-3	TRBJ1-5	many	CASSSGQGPNQPQHF	TGTGCCAGCAGTTCCGGACAGGGGCCAAATCAGCCCCAGCATTTT
.	TRBV27	TRBJ2-2	many	CASSFETSGELFF	TGTGCCAGCAGTTTCGAGACAAGCGGGGAGCTGTTTTTT
TRBD1	TRBV25-1	TRBJ2-3	few	CASSEGTGGTDTQYF	TGTGCCAGCAGTGAGGGGACAGGGGGCACAGATACGCAGTATTTT
TRBD1	TRBV28	TRBJ2-5	.	CASSPGTGLKTQYF	TGTGCCAGCAGTCCCGGGACAGGGCTGAAGACCCAGTACTTC
TRBD2	TRBV15	TRBJ2-1	.	CATSRARGLAYEQFF	TGTGCCACCAGCAGAGCGAGGGGACTAGCATATGAGCAGTTCTTC
.	TRBV3-1	TRBJ1-1	.	CASSQVLFGDTEAFF	TGTGCCAGCAGCCAAGTGCTGTTCGGAGACACTGAAGCTTTCTTT
TRBD1	TRBV7-2	TRBJ2-3	.	CASSPGQGPTDTQYF	TGTGCCAGCAGCCCTGGACAGGGTCCGACAGATACGCAGTATTTT
.	TRBV29-1	TRBJ1-5	.	CSATVQGGSNQPQHF	TGCAGCGCCACCGTTCAGGGAGGAAGCAATCAGCCCCAGCATTTT
.	TRBV7-9	TRBJ2-1	.	CASSGGPGTVPNEQFF	TGTGCCAGCAGCGGAGGGCCCGGGACTGTCCCCAATGAGCAGTTCTTC
.	TRBV30	TRBJ2-2	.	CAWNSAVELFF	TGTGCCTGGAATTCGGCGGTGGAGCTGTTTTTT
.	TRBV12-3/TRBV12-4	TRBJ2-1	.	CASSPQGDEQFF	TGTGCCAGCAGCCCCCAAGGGGATGAGCAGTTCTTC
TRBD1	TRBV12-3/TRBV12-4	TRBJ1-2	.	CASSWDSYYGYTF	TGTGCCAGCAGTTGGGACAGCTACTATGGCTACACCTTC
.	TRBV30	TRBJ1-2	few	CAWSAPGRGYGYTF	TGTGCCTGGAGTGCCCCCGGGAGGGGGTATGGCTACACCTTC
.	TRBV7-2	TRBJ2-5	.	CASSLSQAQETQYF	TGTGCCAGCAGCTTATCCCAGGCCCAAGAGACCCAGTACTTC
TRBD1	TRBV27	TRBJ2-3	few	CASSLSWTGGTDTQYF	TGTGCCAGCAGTTTATCTTGGACAGGGGGCACAGATACGCAGTATTTT
TRBD1	TRBV6-4	TRBJ2-3	few	CATSRGHTDTQYF	TGTGCCACTTCGAGGGGGCACACAGATACGCAGTATTTT
.	TRBV12-3/TRBV12-4	TRBJ1-6	many	CASSSGGGGGSPLHF	TGTGCCAGCAGTTCCGGTGGGGGGGGCGGATCACCCCTCCACTTT
TRBD2	TRBV7-9	TRBJ2-1	.	CASGLAGVNYEQFF	TGTGCCAGCGGGCTAGCGGGAGTTAACTATGAGCAGTTCTTC
.	TRBV28	TRBJ2-3	few	CASSSMRGGADTQYF	TGTGCCAGCAGTTCTATGCGCGGAGGCGCAGATACGCAGTATTTT
TRBD2	TRBV2	TRBJ2-1	few	CASSELLAGGLSEQFF	TGTGCCAGCAGTGAGCTACTAGCGGGGGGGCTGAGTGAGCAGTTCTTC
.	TRBV21-1	TRBJ1-5	.	CARSPVGSNQPQHF	TGTGCCCGCAGTCCCGTGGGCTCCAATCAGCCCCAGCATTTT
.	TRBV5-6	TRBJ1-3	.	CASRTTGGNTIYF	TGTGCCAGCAGAACGACGGGAGGAAACACCATATATTTT
TRBD2	TRBV6-5	TRBJ2-7	few	CASSESGARGEQYF	TGTGCCAGCAGTGAAAGCGGGGCCCGGGGCGAGCAGTACTTC
TRBD2	TRBV20-1	TRBJ2-5	.	CSASSLSGGKTQYF	TGCAGTGCTAGTAGTCTTAGCGGGGGGAAGACCCAGTACTTC
TRBD2	TRBV5-1	TRBJ2-1	.	CASSFGLAGGRSYNEQFF	TGCGCCAGCAGCTTCGGACTAGCGGGAGGCCGCTCCTACAATGAGCAGTTCTTC
.	TRBV28	TRBJ1-6	.	CASSSPSSYNSPLHF	TGTGCCAGCAGTTCTCCTAGCTCCTATAATTCACCCCTCCACTTT
TRBD2	TRBV5-1	TRBJ2-1	few	CASSNGAGGPVNEQFF	TGCGCCAGCAGTAACGGAGCGGGAGGGCCGGTCAATGAGCAGTTCTTC
.	TRBV4-2	TRBJ1-4	few	CASSQRKTDGGEKLFF	TGTGCCAGCAGCCAACGCAAGACAGATGGTGGTGAAAAACTGTTTTTT
TRBD2	TRBV4-3	TRBJ2-1	few	CASSQDAAGGYNEQFF	TGCGCCAGCAGCCAAGATGCAGCGGGGGGGTACAATGAGCAGTTCTTC
.	TRBV6-1	TRBJ1-5	.	CASSGSTLSNQPQHF	TGTGCCAGCAGTGGCAGTACCTTGAGCAATCAGCCCCAGCATTTT
.	TRBV24-1	TRBJ1-1	few	CATSDSITREAFF	TGTGCCACCAGTGATTCCATAACTCGTGAAGCTTTCTTT